One and the same sample provided the 10 T cell receptor beta chains below, sequenced in a study of yellow fever vaccine responses in identical twins (dated by TCRdb to about 2018). Library preparation was by RT-PCR. For sequencing, an Illumina HiSeq 2500 was employed. TCRdb itself trimmed the public reads at Q25 with fastp, ran MiXCR and retained productive beta chains. Here each entry gathers all rows of one CDR3 protein and keeps the most common genes and DNA. The sample yields some 20,000 distinct CDR3 sequences; approximately 68% were counted once. 2.2% of the sample comes from the top ten. The sample here was T cells from blood (PBMCs), unsorted or a sorted subset (not recorded which), taken before or after yellow fever vaccination (not recorded which). The receptors come from a woman aged 18-29 years who received the yellow fever vaccine. Donor details come from another sample of the same person, matched by shared clones.

The chain joins TRBV6-1 to TRBJ2-7; 8 positions match TRBD2. The germline V gene encodes CDR1 MNHNS and CDR2 SASEGT. The ends lost 5 bases at V and 7 bases at J; junction bases unmatched: 13. The CDR3 length is 15 residues. The CDR3 coding sequence is TGTGCCAGCAGTCGAATAGCGGGACTCAACTTGGAGCAGTACTTC. Translating it yields CASSRIAGLNLEQYF.

This chain connects TRBV28 to TRBJ2-5; TRBD2 agrees at 7 bases. Germline-derived CDR1 and CDR2 are MDHEN and SYDVKM. J lost 3 bases, V lost 6 bases, and 10 bases had no gene match. The CDR3 totals 15 residues. For the CDR3, the DNA is TGTGCCAGCAGCCCCGGCGGGAGCCGGGAAGAGACCCAGTACTTC. Translated, it gives CASSPGGSREETQYF.

The chain uses TRBV19 and TRBJ1-1; D uncertain. The CDR3 sequence is 13 residues long. Germline V lookup: CDR1 LNHDA, CDR2 SQIVND (reference sequence). Trimming pared 5 bases from V and 4 bases from J, leaving 11 bases between. Here the CDR3 reads CASSSRVLTEAFF. The CDR3 bases are TGTGCCAGTAGTTCCCGGGTCCTCACTGAAGCTTTCTTT.

The chain recombines TRBV18 with TRBJ2-7, with 8 bases lining up with TRBD1. There are 14 residues in the CDR3. Germline CDR1 is KGHSH and CDR2 is LQKENI. The trim removed 3 bases at V and 6 bases at J, leaving 7 bases unmatched. The CDR3 nucleotides are TGTGCCAGCTCACCGATGACAGGGGCTCTCGAGCAGTACTTC. Its translation is CASSPMTGALEQYF.

The CDR3 spells CAISERDSVSNEQFF. CDR3 DNA: TGTGCCATCAGTGAAAGAGACAGCGTGTCCAATGAGCAGTTCTTC. V is TRBV10-3 and J is TRBJ2-1, with D perhaps TRBD1 (5 bases). Trimming took off 3 bases at V and 6 bases at J, with 15 bases between the two ends. The CDR3 totals 15 residues. CDR1 is ENHRY, CDR2 SYGVKD, per germline.

The gene calls are TRBV11-2 and TRBJ1-1, with TRBD1 as a possible D gene (5 bases). Trimming took off 5 bases at V and 7 bases at J, with 20 bases between the two ends. The germline V gene has CDR1 SGHAT and CDR2 FQNNGV. The CDR3 runs 15 residues. The CDR3: CASSHITQGFNEAFF. The DNA for the CDR3 is TGTGCCAGCAGCCACATAACCCAGGGTTTCAATGAAGCTTTCTTT.

The chain is built from TRBV19 and TRBJ2-5; possibly TRBD1 for D (6 bases). This CDR3 comprises 15 residues. The V and J ends lost 4 bases and 0 bases respectively, with 12 bases between them. Germline V gene sequence: CDR1 LNHDA, CDR2 SQIVND (reference sequence). The CDR3 DNA reads TGTGCCAGTAGTACAGGGGTGGGGTACCAAGAGACCCAGTACTTC. Translating it yields CASSTGVGYQETQYF.

The chain employs TRBV29-1 and TRBJ2-5; 7 bases are a match to TRBD1. The V and J ends lost 8 bases and 5 bases, in that order; junction bases with no gene match: 8. This CDR3 comprises 12 residues. The germline gives CDR1 SQVTM, CDR2 ANQGSEA. This CDR3 reads CSPRGPGETQYF. The CDR3 coding sequence is TGCAGCCCGAGGGGGCCGGGGGAGACCCAGTACTTC.

The chain employs TRBV6-5 and TRBJ2-3, with TRBD2 matching over 12 bases. This CDR3 spans 17 amino acids. The ends lost 0 bases at V and 7 bases at J; junction bases unmatched: 8. Germline CDR1 is MNHEY and CDR2 is SVGAGI. The CDR3, as DNA: TGTGCCAGCAGTTACTCCGGACTAGCGGGGCAAAGACATACGCAGTATTTT. Its protein is CASSYSGLAGQRHTQYF.

CDR3 in amino acids: CAVRGDRDSYEQYV. Written as DNA, the CDR3 is TGTGCCGTAAGAGGGGACAGAGACTCCTACGAGCAGTACGTC. The chain employs TRBV7-9 and TRBJ2-7, with 7 bases identical to TRBD1. Germline CDR1 SEHNR, CDR2 FQNEAQ (reference sequence). V dropped 11 bases and J dropped 0; count of bases not matched to a gene: 10. The CDR3 length is 14 residues.